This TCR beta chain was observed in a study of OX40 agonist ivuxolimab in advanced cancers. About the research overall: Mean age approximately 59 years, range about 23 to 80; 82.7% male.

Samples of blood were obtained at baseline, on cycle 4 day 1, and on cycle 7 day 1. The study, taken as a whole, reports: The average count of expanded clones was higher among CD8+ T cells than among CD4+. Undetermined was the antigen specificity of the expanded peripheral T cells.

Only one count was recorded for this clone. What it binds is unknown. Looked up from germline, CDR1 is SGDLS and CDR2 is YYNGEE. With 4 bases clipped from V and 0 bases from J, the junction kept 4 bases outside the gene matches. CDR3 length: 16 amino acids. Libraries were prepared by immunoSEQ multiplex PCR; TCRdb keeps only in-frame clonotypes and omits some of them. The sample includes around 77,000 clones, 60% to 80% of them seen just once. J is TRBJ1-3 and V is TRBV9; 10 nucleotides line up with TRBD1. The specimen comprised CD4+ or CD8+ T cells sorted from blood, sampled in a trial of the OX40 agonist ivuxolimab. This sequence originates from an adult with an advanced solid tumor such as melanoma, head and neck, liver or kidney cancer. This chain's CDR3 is CASSTRTGGSGNTIYF. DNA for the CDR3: TGTGCCAGCAGCACCCGGACAGGGGGCTCTGGAAACACCATATATTTT.